The clone carrying this T cell receptor (beta chain) occurred a few times. Described time point: pre-sensitization, week 0. Indicated treatment: therapeutic diphenylcyclopropenone sensitization with weekly scalp DPC. At every patch-test visit, blood was drawn before the patch test was applied. This sample stems from a study of human T cells and chemical hapten exposure. The overall study: On roughly 2 cm by roughly 2 cm of upper inner arm skin, sensitization was performed with 2% DPC. Slight differences in pooled library volume were the main source of varying TCR yields across samples. Across the whole study, which lasted around 26 weeks, patients were given diphenylcyclopropenone on the scalp once a week.

Each CDR3 protein gets one entry after TCRdb re-called the RACE reads with MiXCR. The repertoire holds under 300,000 distinct CDR3 sequences, around 7.3% seen once, with about 1.1% in the top ten. This CDR3 is 16 amino acids long. V lost 4 bases, J lost 5 bases, and 20 bases lay in between. Germline V gives CDR1 MGHRA, CDR2 YSYEKL. The sample consisted of whole blood, taken in connection with sensitization to the hapten diphenylcyclopropenone (DPC). The origin of this receptor is a man aged 18 to 30 with alopecia areata. Some clones in this sample may be carry-over from other donors' samples. The chain carries TRBV4-1 and TRBJ1-1; TRBD1 might be the D (5 bases). The DNA of the CDR3 is TGCGCCAGCAGCCGCACCCTCCGGGACCGGGGAACTGAAGCTTTCTTT. Encoded protein: CASSRTLRDRGTEAFF.